What follows describes a single T cell receptor (beta chain). It has no known antigen specificity. The record has no base qualities; no much larger clone is one base away. The data were obtained in a study of cytomegalovirus exposure and HLA in healthy donors (TCRdb year 2017). As for the study more broadly: An earlier analysis of about 530 of the donors reported around 280 Gb of sequence data and around 110 million unique TCR beta sequences obtained from about 170 million T cells. An early release covering about 600 HLA-typed donors comprised approximately 300 gigabases of sequencing data and around 85 million unique TCR sequences. The genetic ancestry cluster associated with self-reported Caucasian donors included 70% to 85% of the 398 genotyped donors. The study aimed to test whether signatures of past pathogen exposure could be identified by cataloging public T cell receptors. The study used immunosequencing to profile the T cell repertoires of several hundred subjects and linked those repertoires to cytomegalovirus serostatus. A separate validation cohort of about 110 different subjects was used in addition to the roughly 700-subject first cohort. High-throughput TCR immunosequencing, statistical association of individual TCRs with disease status, and machine learning were combined to predict cytomegalovirus infection status. A later analysis re-analyzed previously published TCR beta repertoires from 600 to 850 donors and added high-resolution HLA genotyping to study TCR occurrence patterns. In the later analysis, no new phenotypic data were used to find candidate immune exposures; instead, reliance was placed on TCR beta sequences and their occurrence across donors. An earlier analysis of roughly 600 of the donors used high-throughput TCR beta sequencing to judge whether each TCR beta V gene segment behaved as functional or pseudogenic. Donor age, sex, ethnicity and CMV serostatus were compiled alongside the repertoire data. In a later genetic analysis, genome-wide SNP genotypes for about three fifths of the roughly 670 donors were used, and that subset was treated as a discovery cohort. All discovery cohort repertoires had been generated on a single sequencing platform. Both class I and class II loci were covered by HLA typing, at four-digit resolution. The number of donors typed differed by locus, with roughly 620-630 for A, B, C, DRB1 and DQB1, 522 for DQA1, over 600 for DPA1, and 400 to 490 for DPB1. Five DR-DQ haplotypes were treated as single units for association and clustering because of strong linkage in the cohort. Among several hundred genotyped donors of the cohort, an average of about 220,000 unique TCR beta nucleotide sequences was sequenced per donor, of which about 19% were non-productive. Broader findings and caveats from the paper: Immune exposure information for the cohort was limited to CMV serostatus. Roughly 17 rarely observed V segments, including chromosome 9 orphons, were excluded from the earlier analysis of almost 600 of the donors because counts were too low. According to a later analysis, parvovirus B19, influenza, CMV and Epstein-Barr virus appeared linked to several top co-occurrence clusters. A further reported finding was that TCR beta sequences accurately predicted the HLA-A and HLA-B alleles for most subjects in the first cohort. A group of highly shared sequence variants was considered likely to be a technical artifact of the sequencing pipeline. Assigning TCR associations to individual alleles was difficult when HLA alleles, especially DR and DQ, strongly co-occurred. Some IMGT-functional V segments, including TRBV6-2 and TRBV6-3, could not be told apart with the 87-base-pair reads, so those segments were excluded. Compared with equally common non-associated chains, HLA-associated TCR beta chains in a later analysis were more clonally expanded and had lower generation probabilities. In a later analysis, around 17,000 TCR beta sequences were associated with specific HLA alleles at a false discovery rate of 0.05. The authors suggested that the approach could potentially be generalized to other disease states and immunological phenotypes. According to a later analysis, most CMV-associated TCR beta chains appeared to be HLA-restricted, and the HLA associations seemed to be driven largely by CMV exposure. A few of the identified cytomegalovirus-associated TCR beta chains were confirmed in vitro to be specific for cytomegalovirus antigens. Because HLA typing was unavailable for some donors at each locus, only the typed subset was used in association tests. A total of 150 or so TCR beta chains were listed by the study as associated with cytomegalovirus. Linkage disequilibrium might explain the correlated functional status among segregating V segments, but an unknown experimental factor could not be excluded. In a later genetic analysis, fewer N-insertions in productive TCRs were reported among donors in an Asian-associated ancestry cluster than the roughly 700-donor mean. The classifier was reported to diagnose cytomegalovirus status with high specificity and sensitivity in both the original and validation cohorts. In an earlier analysis of approximately 590 of the donors, most TCR beta V segments were observed in productive rearrangements about 90% or about 30% of the time, broadly matching IMGT annotations. The presence/absence analyses assumed that sequencing depth was roughly uniform across donors, and that assumption may not be true. In a later analysis, TCR association rates were found to vary across HLA loci, with the most associated TCRs seen for DRB1 alleles and the fewest for HLA-C alleles. Most TCR sequences were seen in very few donors, while some public TCRs were found in many individuals. An association between a missense DCLRE1C variant and V-gene and J-gene trimming of TCR beta chains was found in a later genetic analysis and replicated in an independent cohort. The cohort was sequenced for TCR beta chains only, and without alpha or paired-chain data the features that could be detected were limited.

At the junction V is shortened by 6 bases and J by 7 bases; bases outside the gene matches: 11. There are 14 amino acids in the CDR3, from cysteine to phenylalanine inclusive. Kept here is only the CDR3 DNA, which spans 42 bases and is read in frame from base 1. The CDR1 and CDR2 encoded by the germline V gene are SGHTA and FQGNSA. In total, about 650 healthy bone marrow donors made up the cohort. At the time of sampling, all cohort members were nominally healthy, though unrecorded immune exposures were likely present. The donor was CMV seropositive and was included in the group of 250 to 300 seropositive cohort members. A peripheral blood sample was provided by each donor, and peripheral blood mononuclear cells were used for TCR beta sequencing. Genomic DNA extraction from the blood cell samples was performed with the Qiagen DNeasy Blood Extraction Kit. The library was produced with the immunoSEQ multiplex PCR assay. For the multiplex PCR, a mixture combining 60 forward primers for TCR Vbeta segments and 13 reverse primers for TCR Jbeta segments was used. Amplification of the CDR3 region of rearranged TCR beta genes was performed with a multiplex PCR assay on genomic DNA. On the Illumina HiSeq System, the amplified TCR beta libraries were sequenced as 87-base-pair reads. Per the original workflow: In a later analysis, around 80 million unique TCR beta chains were counted across the 690 or so repertoires, and roughly 10 million of these chains were shared by at least two donors. To remove PCR and sequencing errors, raw reads were error-corrected and collapsed into unique sequences using a nearest-neighbor algorithm that merged closely related sequences. To assign V, D and J gene segments, CDR3 sequences were aligned to IMGT reference sequences. For a sequence to be retained, a match of at least six nucleotides was required to both a V gene segment and a J gene segment. A rearrangement counted as productive if the CDR3 had no stop codons and remained in frame with V and J, and every other rearrangement counted as non-productive. CDR3 was defined according to IMGT convention as the region running from the second conserved V-encoded cysteine to the conserved J-encoded phenylalanine. Sequences without an unambiguous match to a single V gene segment were excluded from the earlier analysis of 587 of the donors. An earlier analysis of 587 of the donors classified V segments as functional when productive rearrangements were above 56.7% and as segregating when the standard deviation between donors was above 5%. A statistical classification framework was developed to diagnose cytomegalovirus status using the catalog of TCR beta chain sequences. In a later analysis, TCR nucleotide sequences were compared against IMGT/GENE-DB human TR gene sequences so that V and J genes could be assigned. Using the TCRdist pipeline, a later analysis assigned CDR3 sequences along with most-parsimonious VDJ recombination scenarios. A later analysis defined each TCR beta chain by its CDR3 amino acid sequence plus V-gene family, and excluded reads lacking a unique V-gene family. A later analysis removed several hundred highly shared, low-generation-probability nucleotide sequences to deal with suspected cross-contamination and a sequencing artifact. In a later analysis, a clonal expansion index for each public chain was calculated from normalized within-repertoire ranks of inferred template counts. Generation probabilities in a later analysis came from a VDJ recombination model fitted to out-of-frame rearrangements, and those results were checked against IGoR. A later analysis scored TCR-TCR, TCR-HLA and TCR-CMV co-occurrence with hypergeometric tests, applying a repertoire-size bias correction to TCR pairs. To estimate false discovery rates, a later analysis permuted the HLA or CMV assignments 20 times. In a later analysis, co-occurring TCRs were grouped using DBSCAN, and TCRdist sequence similarity was added for clustering within HLA-allele-positive subsets. For co-occurrence clustering, repertoires with fewer than 30,000 or more than 120,000 public chains were excluded, along with four or five repertoires with anomalous nucleotide sharing. The table was pulled from immuneACCESS by TCRdb, which kept in-frame rearrangements only. Such tables lose some clones; where checked, under half of the loss comes from unresolved V genes, and the rest has no known cause. V and J calls and clone size are those listed in that table; D and trimming were worked out from the DNA. Counted in this sample were more than 150,000 clones; over 60% of them appeared once. The ten largest clonotypes hold 11% to 15% of the sample.

The V and J segments used are TRBV7-2 and TRBJ1-2; TRBD1 lines up with 7 middle nucleotides. The sample comprised PBMCs. This receptor was identified in a man aged 45-65 years in good health and CMV-seropositive. CDR3 sequence: CASRRPGTVFGYTF. The bases are TGTGCCAGCAGACGCCCCGGGACAGTTTTTGGCTACACCTTC.